What follows describes a single T cell receptor (beta chain). These data originate in a study of T cell changes during pregnancy in multiple sclerosis. Germline loops: CDR1 MDHEN, CDR2 SYDVKM. CDR3 length: 17 amino acids. V was pared by 4 bases and J by 1 base, with 13 bases of the junction left unmatched. Clones were sequenced by immunoSEQ multiplex PCR, and TCRdb holds only the in-frame ones, with some missing. The data show approximately 44,000 clones, about 90% seen once. The material sequenced was CD4+ T cells from peripheral blood mononuclear cells, taken in the second trimester of pregnancy. This sequence originates from a female donor in good health, enrolled as a control in a pregnancy study. This rearrangement joins TRBV28 to TRBJ2-7; 7 bases map to TRBD1. The CDR3 loop reads CASSWSFEQGLSYEQYF. DNA of the CDR3: TGTGCCAGCAGTTGGAGTTTCGAACAGGGGCTTTCCTACGAGCAGTACTTC.